This T cell receptor (beta chain) originates from a study of CD8 T cells in Susac syndrome (dated by TCRdb to between 2019 and 2020). With regard to the full study: Of the Susac syndrome patients who were sequenced, roughly 6 had clinically active disease and eight were in clinical remission. Susac syndrome patients were therapy-naive, on corticosteroids (some also receiving IVIg), or on IVIg alone at blood withdrawal. The study used repertoire sequencing to test whether antigen drove CD8+ T cell activation and differentiation in Susac syndrome. CD8+ T cell repertoire clonality was compared between around eleven healthy donors, approximately 14 Susac syndrome patients and around 15 multiple sclerosis patients.

Regarding this clonotype: Its antigen is currently not known. No base quality information exists; no much larger clone differs at one position.

Findings and caveats that apply to the study as a whole: CD8+ repertoires in Susac syndrome showed clonal expansion, which was highest in CD8+ TEMRA cells and was greater in clinically active patients than in remitting patients. Around 15 and five Susac-specific public clones were found in the total CD8+ and CD8+ TEMRA repertoires, respectively. The number of individuals in the TCR sequencing and HLA analysis was acknowledged as relatively small.

RNA was extracted using the RNeasy kit, and roughly 0.5 to 1 ug of the RNA was reverse transcribed with random hexamers. TCR beta CDR3 regions were amplified with the immunoSEQ multiplex PCR assay covering 54 Vbeta and 13 Jbeta segments. PCR amplification bias was corrected using a synthetic template baseline for primer optimization and computational correction. The authors' pipeline ran thus. Reads were annotated to V, D and J genes according to IMGT and were analyzed with immunoSEQ Analyzer, with only productive sequences retained. Clonality was calculated as one minus the Shannon entropy normalized by log2 of the number of productive unique sequences. For each patient and control, public and private clones were evaluated among the 100 most prevalent clones. Susac-specific clones were defined as absent from healthy and MS cohorts, 1052 published viral clones and other ImmuneACCESS disease sequences. The raw public data were reprocessed by TCRdb itself: fastp quality trimming at Q25, MiXCR clonotype calling, in-frame beta chains only. Each CDR3 protein gets just one entry, which takes the most common genes and DNA from the rows behind it. The V and J calls and clone size are TCRdb's, not the authors'. Recorded for this sample are roughly 130,000 distinct CDR3 sequences; just under 95% of them occurred a single time. Clones ranked in the top ten supply about 0.28% of the sample.

Peripheral blood CD8+ and CD4+ T cells from healthy donors, Susac syndrome patients and multiple sclerosis patients were profiled by high-throughput TCR beta sequencing. The Susac syndrome patients fulfilled recently defined diagnostic criteria for definite or probable disease. CD8+ TEMRA cells were enriched by FACS, while bulk CD8+ and CD4+ T cells were purified by magnetic negative isolation. Blood was drawn into EDTA tubes, processed within 24 hours, and PBMCs were isolated by density gradient centrifugation. PBMCs intended for TCR sequencing were cryopreserved in liquid nitrogen and were subsequently thawed in a 37 degrees C water bath. A purity of at least 90% was achieved for sorted or isolated CD4+, CD8+ and CD8+ TEMRA cells. The TCR was taken from a human donor with Susac syndrome. Source material: CD8+ T cells from PBMCs.

The CDR3 region reads CASSQDGEQYF. The DNA sequence is TGTGCCAGCAGCCAAGATGGGGAGCAGTACTTC. The chain was built from TRBV4-2 and TRBJ2-7; no D gene is confidently identified. V gives up 0 bases and J gives up 7 bases, and the segment between their germline ends measures 4 bases. Counted from cysteine to phenylalanine, this CDR3 has 11 amino acids. Left in the record is the CDR3 DNA by itself, 33 bases read in frame from the first base. CDR1 and CDR2, per the germline V gene, are LGHNA and YNFKEQ.